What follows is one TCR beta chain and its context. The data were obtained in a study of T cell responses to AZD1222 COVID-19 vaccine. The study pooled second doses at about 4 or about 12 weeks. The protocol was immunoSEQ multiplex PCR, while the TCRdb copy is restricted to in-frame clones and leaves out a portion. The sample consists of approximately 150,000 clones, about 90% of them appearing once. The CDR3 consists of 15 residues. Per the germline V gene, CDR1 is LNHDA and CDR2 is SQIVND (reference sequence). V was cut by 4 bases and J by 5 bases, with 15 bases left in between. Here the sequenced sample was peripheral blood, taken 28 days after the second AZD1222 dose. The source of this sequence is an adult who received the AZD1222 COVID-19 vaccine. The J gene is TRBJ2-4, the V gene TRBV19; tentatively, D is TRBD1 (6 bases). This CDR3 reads CASSRAPGAQNIQYF. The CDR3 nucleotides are TGTGCCAGTAGTAGGGCCCCAGGGGCACAAAACATTCAGTACTTC.